One and the same sample provided the 12 T cell receptor beta chains below, sequenced in a study of T cell clonotyping in hematopoietic cell transplantation. Clones were read by immunoSEQ multiplex PCR, and TCRdb kept only the in-frame ones, dropping some. In the table there are roughly 46,000 clones, roughly 80% of which are singletons. Time point meaning: recipient sample about 28 days before transplant, after cytoreduction. The sample in question was peripheral blood mononuclear cells, obtained before stem cell transplant. The receptor source for this set is a man in his 60s with myelodysplastic syndrome. Some clones in this sample may be carry-over from other donors' samples.

The chain employs TRBV18 and TRBJ2-4; 9 nucleotides align to TRBD2. Trimming took 2 bases from V and 3 from J; bases not matched to a gene: 14. CDR3 size: 19 residues. Germline V lookup: CDR1 KGHSH, CDR2 LQKENI. In DNA form, the CDR3 reads TGTGCCAGCTCACCATCCCGTTCAGGAGCGGGGGGTAACAAAAACATTCAGTACTTC. As protein: CASSPSRSGAGGNKNIQYF.

This rearrangement joins TRBV11-2 to TRBJ2-2, with a tentative D call TRBD1 (6 bases). Germline CDR1 SGHAT, CDR2 FQNNGV. The V and J ends lost 5 bases and 3 bases respectively, with 13 bases between them. The CDR3 loop spans 15 amino acids. The chain's CDR3 is CASSSGQLHTGELFF. As DNA, the CDR3 is TGTGCCAGCAGCAGTGGACAGCTACACACCGGGGAGCTGTTTTTT.

The chain links TRBV6-5 to TRBJ2-4; 7 bases are shared with TRBD1. The junction had 8 bases not matched to a gene; V was cut back by 7 bases and J by 5 bases. This CDR3 is built from 14 residues. Germline V gives CDR1 MNHEY, CDR2 SVGAGI. The CDR3 here is CASKADRAQNIQYF. CDR3 nucleotide sequence: TGTGCCAGCAAGGCCGACAGGGCCCAAAACATTCAGTACTTC.

This clone has only a few counts. The rearrangement uses TRBV10-3 and TRBJ1-1; tentative D call: TRBD1 (6 bases). Per germline, CDR1 ENHRY and CDR2 SYGVKD. The CDR3 sequence is 11 residues long. Deletions cut 6 bases from V and 5 bases from J, with 7 bases between. The CDR3 DNA reads as TGTGCCATCAGACAGGGAACTGAAGCTTTCTTT. Protein: CAIRQGTEAFF.

The sample holds one count of this clone. This chain uses TRBV28 with TRBJ1-2, with no clear D. The CDR3 totals 11 residues. The V gene's germline CDR1 is MDHEN and CDR2 SYDVKM. Trimming left V 3 bases short and J 8 bases short, with 7 bases between. The CDR3 region has the DNA TGTGCCAGCAGTTTCACCGCAGGCTACACCTTC. Encoded protein: CASSFTAGYTF.

This chain uses TRBV28 with TRBJ2-5; maybe TRBD1 (5 bases). The ends were cut back, 7 bases at V and 2 bases at J, with 14 bases in the middle. The CDR3 is made up of 14 amino acids. The germline CDR1 and CDR2 sequences are MDHEN and SYDVKM. In DNA form, the CDR3 reads TGTGCCAGCACCGATGGACACCTTCAAGAGACCCAGTACTTC. Its translation is CASTDGHLQETQYF.

The gene calls are TRBV5-1 and TRBJ2-2; TRBD2 is a possible D gene (5 bases). V lost 5 bases and J 5 bases, leaving 10 bases between the germline ends. This CDR3 is 13 amino acids long. From germline, CDR1 is SGHRS and CDR2 YFSETQ. DNA of the CDR3: TGCGCCAGCAGGAACGCGGGTACCGGGGAGCTGTTTTTT. This sequence encodes CASRNAGTGELFF. Full variable domain (remainder filled in from reference TRBV5-1 and TRBJ2-2): KAGVTQTPRYLIKTRGQQVTLSCSPISGHRSVSWYQQTPGQGLQFLFEYFSETQRNKGNFPGRFSGRQFSNSRSEMNVSTLELGDSALYLCASRNAGTGELFFGEGSRLTVL.

Note on this clone: The sample has other DNA sequences that encode this CDR3 too. The genes are TRBV9 and TRBJ2-1; D possibly corresponds to TRBD2 (5 bases). The V end lost 7 bases, the J end lost 7 bases, and 9 bases lay between the germline ends. Germline-derived CDR1 and CDR2 are SGDLS and YYNGEE. The CDR3 consists of 11 residues. CDR3 protein: CASRRGNEQFF. For the CDR3, the DNA is TGTGCCAGCCGCCGGGGAAATGAGCAGTTCTTC.

The V and J genes are TRBV15 and TRBJ2-3; 8 bases line up with TRBD1. Germline CDR1 reads LNHNV; CDR2 reads YYDKDF (reference sequence). This CDR3 contains 18 residues. J was trimmed by 3 bases and V by 0 bases; bases with no gene match: 11. CDR3 amino acids: CATSRDVTGDSKTDTQYF. CDR3 coding DNA: TGTGCCACCAGCAGAGATGTGACAGGGGATTCGAAGACAGATACGCAGTATTTT.

This chain links TRBV6-6 with TRBJ2-7, with a tentative D call TRBD1 (6 bases). The V and J ends lost 6 bases and 9 bases respectively, with 24 bases between them. Germline loops: CDR1 MNHNY, CDR2 SVGAGI (reference sequence). The CDR3 runs 15 residues. The CDR3 sequence: CASRPTGTRPWGQYF. The CDR3 DNA reads TGTGCCAGCAGACCCACCGGGACACGGCCATGGGGGCAGTACTTC.

The V gene is TRBV5-1, the J gene TRBJ1-6, with 10 bases matching TRBD1. The CDR3 is made up of 15 amino acids. V shed 4 bases and J 10 bases; nucleotides not matched to a gene: 8. Germline values: CDR1 SGHRS, CDR2 YFSETQ. The chain's CDR3 is CASSPVPGQGSPLHF. CDR3 DNA: TGCGCCAGCAGCCCCGTCCCGGGACAGGGGTCACCCCTCCACTTT.

This chain joins TRBV28 and TRBJ1-1; 7 positions match TRBD1. The CDR3 is made up of 12 amino acids. The J segment lost 9 bases and the V segment lost 4 bases, leaving 5 bases of the junction unmatched. Germline V lookup: CDR1 MDHEN, CDR2 SYDVKM. The DNA for the CDR3 is TGTGCCAGCAGTTGGGAACAGGGGAAAGCTTTCTTT. Translated, it gives CASSWEQGKAFF.